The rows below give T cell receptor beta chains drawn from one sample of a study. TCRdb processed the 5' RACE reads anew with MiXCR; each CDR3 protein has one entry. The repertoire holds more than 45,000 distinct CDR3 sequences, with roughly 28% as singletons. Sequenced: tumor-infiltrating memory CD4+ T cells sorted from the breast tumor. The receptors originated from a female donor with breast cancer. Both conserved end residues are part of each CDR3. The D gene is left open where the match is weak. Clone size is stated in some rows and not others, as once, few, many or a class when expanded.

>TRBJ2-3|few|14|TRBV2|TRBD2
TGTGCCAGCTCAAGGCTAGCGGGCACAGATACGCAGTATTTT
CASSRLAGTDTQYF
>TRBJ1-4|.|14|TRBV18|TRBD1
TGTGCCAGCTCACCAACAGGGGAGGGTGAAAAACTGTTTTTT
CASSPTGEGEKLFF
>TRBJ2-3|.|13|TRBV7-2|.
TGTGCCAGCAGCTTAGACCCTCGGGATACGCAGTATTTT
CASSLDPRDTQYF
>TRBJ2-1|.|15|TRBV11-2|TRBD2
TGTGCCAGCAGCTTTGTATCTAGCGGGAGTAGTGAGCAGTTCTTC
CASSFVSSGSSEQFF
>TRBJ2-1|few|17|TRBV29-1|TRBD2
TGCAGCGTCTGGACTAGCGGGAGGGCCTCATCCGGAGGCGTGCAGTTCTTC
CSVWTSGRASSGGVQFF
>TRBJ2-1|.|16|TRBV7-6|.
TGTGCCAGCAGCTTAGCTGTGGGGTTCGCGTACAATGAGCAGTTCTTC
CASSLAVGFAYNEQFF
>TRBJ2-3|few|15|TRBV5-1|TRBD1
TGCGCCAGCAGCATTTCCGGGACAGGTGGAGATACGCAGTATTTT
CASSISGTGGDTQYF
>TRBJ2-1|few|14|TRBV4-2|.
TGTGCCAGCAGCCAAGACGGTAACAACAATGAGCAGTTCTTC
CASSQDGNNNEQFF
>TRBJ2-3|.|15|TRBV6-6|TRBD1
TGTGCCAGCAGTTTCCGGACAGGGGAGACAGATACGCAGTATTTT
CASSFRTGETDTQYF
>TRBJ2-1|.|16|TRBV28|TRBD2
TGTGCCAGCAGTGGGCTTCTGGCTAGCGGGAAAAATGAGCAGTTCTTC
CASSGLLASGKNEQFF
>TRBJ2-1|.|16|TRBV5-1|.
TGCGCCAGCAGCTTGGTTACCGGTGGGTCCTACAATGAGCGGTTCTTC
CASSLVTGGSYNERFF
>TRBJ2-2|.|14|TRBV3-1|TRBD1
TGTGCCAGCAGCCATCGACAGGGCACCGGGGAGCTGTTTTTT
CASSHRQGTGELFF
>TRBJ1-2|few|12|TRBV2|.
TGTGCCAGCATTTTACAGAACTATGGCTACACCTTC
CASILQNYGYTF
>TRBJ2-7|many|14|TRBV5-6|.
TGTGCCAGCAGCGTTGGGACTTCCACCTACGAGCAGTACTTC
CASSVGTSTYEQYF
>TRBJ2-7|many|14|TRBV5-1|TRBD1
TGCGCCAGCAGCTTGCTGACAGGGAACTACGAGCAGTACTTC
CASSLLTGNYEQYF
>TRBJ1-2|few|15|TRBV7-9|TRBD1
TGTGCCAGCAGCTTTCCGGGACAGGGGAAGTATGGCTACACCTTC
CASSFPGQGKYGYTF